A selection of T cell receptor beta chains follows, all from one sample in a study of CD8 T cells in Susac syndrome. TCRdb passed the immunoSEQ multiplex PCR reads through MiXCR, listing each CDR3 protein once. Of 250,000 or so distinct CDR3 sequences listed, roughly 95% are singletons. The specimen sequenced was CD4+ T cells from PBMCs. The receptors here all came from a human donor with multiple sclerosis. CDR3s include the opening cysteine and the closing phenylalanine or tryptophan. The D gene is left open where the match is weak. Rows may omit the clone size; those that give it use once, few, many or a size class.

>TRBV7-3|TRBJ2-5|-|-
CASSLTQGGSETQYF
TGTGCCAGCAGCTTAACACAAGGGGGGTCCGAGACCCAGTACTTC
>TRBV7-8|TRBJ1-5|-|TRBD1
CASSARTGTLSNQPQHF
TGTGCCAGCAGCGCCCGGACAGGAACACTTAGCAATCAGCCCCAGCATTTT
>TRBV14|TRBJ2-2|-|-
CASSPLDGNTGELFF
TGTGCCAGCAGCCCTCTGGACGGGAACACCGGGGAGCTGTTTTTT
>TRBV5-1|TRBJ2-3|-|TRBD2
CASSRAGRVTDTQYF
TGCGCCAGCAGCAGAGCGGGGAGGGTCACAGATACGCAGTATTTT
>TRBV3-1|TRBJ2-2|-|-
CASSQTPGPRTGELFF
TGTGCCAGCAGCCAAACACCCGGGCCAAGGACCGGGGAGCTGTTTTTT
>TRBV2|TRBJ1-1|-|-
CASSPGSMNTEAFF
TGTGCCAGCAGCCCGGGCTCTATGAACACTGAAGCTTTCTTT
>TRBV19|TRBJ2-1|-|TRBD1
CASSIRGGLGNEQFF
TGTGCCAGTAGTATTCGAGGGGGCCTGGGCAATGAGCAGTTCTTC
>TRBV7-9|TRBJ2-5|-|TRBD2
CASSAILAGGEETQYF
TGTGCCAGCAGCGCAATACTAGCGGGGGGTGAGGAGACCCAGTACTTC
>TRBV11-3|TRBJ2-1|-|TRBD1
CASSLLTGGNEQFF
TGTGCCAGCAGCTTATTGACAGGGGGCAATGAGCAGTTCTTC
>TRBV5-4|TRBJ2-7|-|TRBD1
CASSGTGGAAEQYF
TGTGCCAGCAGCGGGACAGGGGGCGCGGCCGAGCAGTACTTC
>TRBV12-5|TRBJ2-6|once|TRBD1
CASGWYQGAQTGANVLTF
TGTGCTAGTGGTTGGTACCAGGGGGCGCAGACTGGGGCCAACGTCCTGACTTTC
>TRBV25-1|TRBJ1-3|-|-
CASSTDSGNTIYF
TGTGCCAGCAGTACGGACTCTGGAAACACCATATATTTT
>TRBV30|TRBJ2-1|-|TRBD2
CAWNGGDPYNEQFF
TGTGCCTGGAACGGGGGGGATCCTTACAATGAGCAGTTCTTC
>TRBV29-1|TRBJ1-1|-|TRBD1
CSVGVYGTDPTEAFF
TGCAGCGTTGGGGTGTATGGGACAGACCCCACTGAAGCTTTCTTT
>TRBV7-7|TRBJ2-1|-|-
CASSLRFGDEQFF
TGTGCTAGCAGCTTAAGGTTTGGCGATGAGCAGTTCTTC
>TRBV5-1|TRBJ2-1|-|TRBD2
CASSPGTSGGPTAEQFF
TGCGCCAGCAGCCCAGGGACTAGCGGGGGGCCGACCGCTGAGCAGTTCTTC
>TRBV6-6|TRBJ2-1|-|-
CASSYTGNEQFF
TGTGCCAGCAGTTACACAGGGAATGAGCAGTTCTTC
>TRBV12-3/TRBV12-4|TRBJ1-4|-|-
CASRVSGGREKLFF
TGTGCCAGCAGGGTATCCGGGGGACGAGAAAAACTGTTTTTT
>TRBV20-1|TRBJ1-5|-|TRBD1
CSAVTGTGGLSNQPQHF
TGCAGTGCCGTCACCGGGACAGGGGGCCTCAGCAATCAGCCCCAGCATTTT
>TRBV5-6|TRBJ2-3|once|-
CASSFTPVDTQYF
TGTGCCAGCAGCTTCACCCCGGTAGATACGCAGTATTTT
>TRBV24-1|TRBJ2-1|-|TRBD1
CATSGTGANSYNEQFF
TGTGCCACCAGCGGGACAGGGGCGAACTCCTACAATGAGCAGTTCTTC
>TRBV19|TRBJ1-3|-|-
CASSMRESGNTIYF
TGTGCCAGTAGTATGCGGGAGTCTGGAAACACCATATATTTT
>TRBV5-1|TRBJ1-1|once|-
CASSRLDTDTEAFF
TGCGCCAGCAGCCGTCTGGACACAGACACTGAAGCTTTCTTT
>TRBV4-2|TRBJ2-1|-|TRBD2
CASSQDQGGLAGGPLEQFF
TGTGCCAGCAGCCAAGATCAGGGCGGACTAGCGGGAGGGCCCCTTGAGCAGTTCTTC
>TRBV24-1|TRBJ2-3|-|TRBD1
CATSDSRTGRDTQYF
TGTGCCACCAGTGATTCCCGGACAGGACGGGATACGCAGTATTTT
>TRBV3-1|TRBJ2-2|-|TRBD1
CASSEGATGELFF
TGTGCCAGCAGCGAGGGGGCAACCGGGGAGCTGTTTTTT
>TRBV5-6|TRBJ2-5|-|TRBD2
CASRILAGLQETQYF
TGTGCCAGCAGAATACTAGCGGGCTTACAAGAGACCCAGTACTTC
>TRBV20-1|TRBJ1-1|-|-
CSARVGVNTEAFF
TGCAGTGCTAGAGTCGGAGTAAACACTGAAGCTTTCTTT
>TRBV19|TRBJ2-2|-|-
CASSALGTGELFF
TGTGCCAGTAGTGCTTTAGGGACCGGGGAGCTGTTTTTT
>TRBV7-6|TRBJ2-5|-|-
CASSFDTTYQETQYF
TGTGCCAGCAGCTTTGACACAACGTACCAAGAGACCCAGTACTTC
>TRBV7-9|TRBJ1-6|once|-
CASNVDNNSPLHF
TGTGCCAGCAACGTAGATAATAATTCACCCCTCCACTTT
>TRBV6-5|TRBJ2-3|-|TRBD2
CASSYPASGILTDTQYF
TGTGCCAGCAGTTACCCGGCTAGCGGCATCCTCACAGATACGCAGTATTTT
>TRBV19|TRBJ2-5|-|-
CASSIRSGGRSQETQYF
TGTGCCAGTAGCATCCGGTCCGGCGGCCGTTCCCAAGAGACCCAGTACTTC
>TRBV25-1|TRBJ1-1|-|-
CASSVQAGRTEAFF
TGTGCCAGCAGCGTACAGGCGGGTCGGACTGAAGCTTTCTTT
>TRBV19|TRBJ2-3|-|TRBD1
CASSIGGTGGTDTQYF
TGTGCCAGTAGTATAGGGGGGACAGGGGGCACAGATACGCAGTATTTT
>TRBV6-1|TRBJ2-3|-|-
CASSAAVGISTDTQYF
TGTGCCAGCAGCGCGGCAGTAGGGATTTCCACAGATACGCAGTATTTT